The 12 T cell receptor beta chains below come from one sample, sequenced in a study of T cells in Graves' hyperthyroidism and ophthalmopathy. RNA transcripts were the template for amplifying TCR beta CDR3 regions. First-round RT-PCR targeting the TCR CDR3 was performed with the HTBI primer set. One entry per CDR3 protein, called by TCRdb with MiXCR from the multiplex PCR reads. The sample lists about 600,000 distinct CDR3 sequences; about a sixth were seen once. Sequencing used blood. Receptor source: a woman aged 40 to 50 with Graves' ophthalmopathy.

The genes are TRBV13 and TRBJ1-3; possibly TRBD1 for D (6 bases). Trimming removed 0 bases at V and 2 bases at J, with 14 bases between. The CDR3 contains 17 residues. The germline V gene encodes CDR1 PRHDT and CDR2 FYEKMQ (reference sequence). The CDR3: CASSLGYGGETGNTIYF. CDR3 sequence (DNA): TGTGCCAGCAGCTTAGGGTACGGGGGCGAGACTGGAAACACCATATATTTT. The whole variable domain, remainder taken from reference TRBV13 and TRBJ1-3, is AAGVIQSPRHLIKEKRETATLKCYPIPRHDTVYWYQQGPGQDPQFLISFYEKMQSDKGSIPDRFSAQQFSDYHSELNMSSLELGDSALYFCASSLGYGGETGNTIYFGEGSWLTVV.

This clonotype has ten or more counts. The chain links TRBV2 to TRBJ1-2; D remains unclear. V dropped 1 base and J dropped 2 bases, with 5 bases sitting between them. The V gene's germline CDR1 is SNHLY and CDR2 FYNNEI. This CDR3 is built from 13 residues. The CDR3 sequence is CASSEEMNYGYTF. DNA for the CDR3: TGTGCCAGCAGTGAAGAGATGAACTATGGCTACACCTTC.

This chain connects TRBV20-1 to TRBJ1-3; TRBD1 is a possible D gene (5 bases). V was cut by 3 bases and J by 2 bases, with 11 bases left in between. Germline V gene data show CDR1 as DFQATT and CDR2 as SNEGSKA (reference sequence). The CDR3 runs to 14 residues. CDR3 protein: CSARRGATGNTIYF. The CDR3, as DNA: TGCAGTGCTAGGAGAGGGGCCACTGGAAACACCATATATTTT.

V gene TRBV30 combines with J gene TRBJ2-2; 7 bases are shared with TRBD1. Trimming cost V 3 bases and J 4 bases; bases outside gene matches: 8. Germline loops: CDR1 GTSNPN, CDR2 SVGIG (reference sequence). This CDR3 comprises 15 residues. The DNA for the CDR3 is TGTGCCTGGAGCCCGGGACAGAGATTCACCGGGGAGCTGTTTTTT. Amino acids: CAWSPGQRFTGELFF.

This clonotype has ten or more counts. The rearrangement links TRBV7-9 to TRBJ2-1; TRBD1 aligns across 9 bases. Germline V lookup: CDR1 SEHNR, CDR2 FQNEAQ (reference sequence). The CDR3 runs to 15 residues. The V and J ends lost 4 bases and 4 bases, in that order; junction bases with no gene match: 5. In nucleotides, the CDR3 is TGTGCCAGCAGCTGGGACAGGGCCTCTTACAATGAGCAGTTCTTC. Translation: CASSWDRASYNEQFF.

The CDR3 DNA is TGCAGTGCTAGGCTAGCGGAGCCCTACAATGAGCAGTTCTTC. Its translation is CSARLAEPYNEQFF. The rearrangement uses TRBV20-1 and TRBJ2-1; 7 bases fit TRBD2. The trim removed 3 bases at V and 2 bases at J, leaving 4 bases unmatched. CDR3 length: 14 amino acids. The V gene's germline CDR1 is DFQATT and CDR2 SNEGSKA (reference sequence).

With regard to this clonotype: This clone may be a read error of a much larger clone one base away. The chain recombines TRBV2 with TRBJ2-7; either TRBD1 or TRBD2 may supply D (6 bases each). From germline, CDR1 is SNHLY and CDR2 FYNNEI. This CDR3 comprises 13 residues. CDR3 nucleotides: TGTGCCAGCAAGGGGGGAGAGGGCTACGAGCGGTACTTC. Residues: CASKGGEGYERYF.

J is TRBJ2-7 and V is TRBV11-1; 10 nucleotides line up with TRBD2. Per germline, CDR1 SGHAT and CDR2 FQDESV (reference sequence). This CDR3 has 15 amino acids. V lost 5 bases, J lost 4 bases, and 8 bases stayed unmatched. This CDR3 is CASSETSGAIYEQYF. CDR3 coding DNA: TGTGCCAGCAGCGAAACTAGCGGGGCGATATACGAGCAGTACTTC.

V usage is TRBV4-1 and J usage is TRBJ2-1; no clear D gene. Germline V CDR1 and CDR2: MGHRA, YSYEKL. The CDR3 covers 17 residues. Trimming shortened V by 4 bases and J by 1 base, and 17 bases separated the two germline ends. CDR3 sequence: CASSPGSMVTSYNEQFF. The CDR3 bases are TGCGCCAGCAGCCCCGGGTCGATGGTGACGTCCTACAATGAGCAGTTCTTC.

This clonotype was observed at least ten times. The chain links TRBV7-3 to TRBJ2-3; D is unresolved. V lost 2 bases and J 0 bases, leaving 6 bases between the germline ends. Germline loops: CDR1 SGHTA, CDR2 FQGTGA. CDR3 length: 14 residues. The CDR3 reads CASSLGASTDTQYF. In DNA, the CDR3 is TGTGCCAGCAGCTTAGGAGCGAGCACAGATACGCAGTATTTT.

This clonotype has just a few counts. V usage is TRBV2 and J usage is TRBJ1-4, with TRBD1 as a possible D gene (5 bases). Germline loops: CDR1 SNHLY, CDR2 FYNNEI. Trimming took 10 bases from V and 0 from J, leaving 15 bases between them. This CDR3 contains 15 residues. The CDR3 DNA reads TGTGCCACCGTTGGGACGAGTGCAACTAATGAAAAACTGTTTTTT. It yields the protein CATVGTSATNEKLFF.

This clonotype showed up many times. This chain uses TRBV6-6 with TRBJ2-1; D is unresolved. Germline loops: CDR1 MNHNY, CDR2 SVGAGI (reference sequence). There are 14 residues in the CDR3. Deletions cut 0 bases from V and 5 bases from J, with 8 bases between. CDR3 DNA sequence: TGTGCCAGCAGTTACTCGGGCCAGCACAATGAGCAGTTCTTC. This sequence encodes CASSYSGQHNEQFF.